Following are 31 T cell receptor beta chains from one sample sequenced in a study of T cell changes during pregnancy in multiple sclerosis. The data were produced by immunoSEQ multiplex PCR, yet TCRdb's version contains in-frame clones alone and is incomplete. The sample carries more than 80,000 clones, under 95% recorded once. The sequences come from peripheral blood, collected before pregnancy. Receptors were obtained from a female donor with multiple sclerosis, enrolled in a pregnancy study.

This chain links TRBV15 with TRBJ2-7; 13 positions agree with TRBD2. Losses at the gene ends were 3 bases for V and 2 bases for J; bases not matched to a gene: 1. The CDR3 consists of 15 residues. Per the germline V gene, CDR1 is LNHNV and CDR2 is YYDKDF (reference sequence). The CDR3 spells CATSRGLAGTYEQYF. In nucleotides, the CDR3 is TGTGCCACCAGCAGGGGACTAGCGGGGACCTACGAGCAGTACTTC.

This clone came up once. This chain joins TRBV11-3 and TRBJ1-1; TRBD1 aligns across 7 bases. Germline lookup yields CDR1 SGHNT and CDR2 YENEEA. Losses at the gene ends were 2 bases for V and 4 bases for J; bases not matched to a gene: 7. There are 15 residues in the CDR3. The CDR3 here is CASSLMGRGSTEAFF. CDR3 DNA: TGTGCCAGCAGCTTAATGGGCAGGGGGAGCACTGAAGCTTTCTTT.

The CDR3 sequence is CASSLKGLQETQYF. In DNA form, the CDR3 reads TGCGCCAGCAGCTTGAAGGGACTACAAGAGACCCAGTACTTC. This sequence joins TRBV5-1 and TRBJ2-5; 7 bases map to TRBD2. Trimming removed 1 base from V and 2 bases from J; junction bases left unmatched: 2. Germline CDR1 reads SGHRS; CDR2 reads YFSETQ. The CDR3 runs to 14 residues.

J is TRBJ2-5 and V is TRBV2; 7 bases are shared with TRBD1. With 6 bases clipped from V and 1 base from J, the junction kept 8 bases outside the gene matches. Looked up from germline, CDR1 is SNHLY and CDR2 is FYNNEI. The length of the CDR3 is 15 residues. The CDR3 DNA reads TGTGCCAGCAGCAAGGACCCAGGGGGCCAAGAGACCCAGTACTTC. Translating gives CASSKDPGGQETQYF.

The chain is built from TRBV9 and TRBJ1-5; D is undetermined. Germline V gene data show CDR1 as SGDLS and CDR2 as YYNGEE. Trimming removed 0 bases from V and 4 bases from J, with 5 bases in between. The length of the CDR3 is 13 residues. DNA for the CDR3: TGTGCCAGCAGCGTAGGTCTGAATCAGCCCCAGCATTTT. Protein sequence: CASSVGLNQPQHF.

The rearrangement uses TRBV27 and TRBJ1-4; the match to TRBD1 covers 8 bases. The J segment lost 10 bases and the V segment lost 5 bases, leaving 9 bases of the junction unmatched. Per the germline V gene, CDR1 is MNHEY and CDR2 is SMNVEV (reference sequence). The CDR3 extends over 14 amino acids. CDR3 loop: CASSQTGGFSKLFF. In DNA form, the CDR3 reads TGTGCCAGCAGTCAAACAGGGGGTTTCTCAAAACTGTTTTTT.

The chain couples TRBV5-4 to TRBJ2-7, with 7 bases that match TRBD1. The length of the CDR3 is 13 residues. The V and J ends lost 2 bases and 3 bases, in that order; junction bases with no gene match: 2. Germline assignment: CDR1 SGHNT and CDR2 YYREEE (reference sequence). The CDR3 loop reads CASSFDRVYEQYF. The CDR3, as DNA: TGTGCCAGCAGCTTCGACAGGGTCTACGAGCAGTACTTC.

The chain uses TRBV27 and TRBJ2-3; TRBD1 agrees at 9 bases. The CDR3 length is 15 residues. V was pared by 6 bases and J by 4 bases, with 8 bases of the junction left unmatched. The germline V gene encodes CDR1 MNHEY and CDR2 SMNVEV (reference sequence). The CDR3 DNA reads as TGTGCCAGCAGGACCTCGGGGACAGGGTCAGATACGCAGTATTTT. As protein: CASRTSGTGSDTQYF.

This CDR3 is CSVAGTAGANVLTF. DNA of the CDR3: TGCAGCGTCGCCGGGACAGCTGGGGCCAACGTCCTGACTTTC. V is TRBV29-1 and J is TRBJ2-6; 7 bases fit TRBD1. The germline V gene has CDR1 SQVTM and CDR2 ANQGSEA. The CDR3 spans 14 residues. Losses at the gene ends were 6 bases for V and 2 bases for J; bases not matched to a gene: 4.

This clone was counted a single time. The chain carries TRBV30 and TRBJ1-5; TRBD1 is a possible D gene (5 bases). V dropped 1 base and J dropped 4 bases, with 8 bases sitting between them. This CDR3 spans 13 amino acids. Germline assignment: CDR1 GTSNPN and CDR2 SVGIG (reference sequence). The CDR3 DNA reads as TGTGCCTGGAGTGGGGGGGATAATCAGCCCCAGCATTTT. Translating gives CAWSGGDNQPQHF.

This sequence joins TRBV28 and TRBJ1-2; a possible D gene is TRBD1 (6 bases). V lost 5 bases to trimming and J lost 7 bases, with 14 bases between them. Germline CDR1 MDHEN, CDR2 SYDVKM. This CDR3 is built from 13 residues. CDR3 DNA: TGTGCCAGCAGTCCATACAGGGATGCTGGCTACACCTTC. Its translation: CASSPYRDAGYTF.

The count of this clone is one. The J gene is TRBJ1-3, the V gene TRBV6-1; D may be TRBD1 (6 bases). Trimming cost V 4 bases and J 4 bases, with 11 bases left between them. The CDR3 covers 14 residues. Germline lookup yields CDR1 MNHNS and CDR2 SASEGT. This chain's CDR3 is CASSVQGYGNTIYF. In DNA form, the CDR3 reads TGTGCCAGCAGTGTTCAGGGGTACGGAAACACCATATATTTT.

This chain links TRBV15 with TRBJ1-5, with 7 nucleotides matching TRBD1. The V gene end was trimmed by 1 base and the J gene end by 8 bases; junction bases not matched to a gene: 11. The CDR3 extends over 16 amino acids. Germline V gene lookup returns CDR1 LNHNV and CDR2 YYDKDF (reference sequence). Here the CDR3 reads CATSRGGRGFRKPQHF. The CDR3 nucleotides read TGTGCCACCAGCAGAGGCGGCAGGGGGTTTAGAAAGCCCCAGCATTTT.

V gene TRBV30 combines with J gene TRBJ1-2, with a weak D call TRBD1 (5 bases). Germline CDR1 and CDR2: GTSNPN and SVGIG (reference sequence). The length of the CDR3 is 15 residues. V lost 0 bases and J 4 bases, leaving 15 bases between the germline ends. DNA of the CDR3: TGTGCCTGGAGTGTACTTACAGGAAGGGCCTATGGCTACACCTTC. Protein sequence: CAWSVLTGRAYGYTF.

J is TRBJ1-4 and V is TRBV5-1; possible D gene TRBD1, 5 bases. The CDR3 has 14 amino acids. Germline V gene lookup returns CDR1 SGHRS and CDR2 YFSETQ. V gave up 4 bases and J gave up 6 bases, with 13 bases separating them. The CDR3 region has the DNA TGCGCCAGCAGCCGCGGGGGAGAGGATGAAAAACTGTTTTTT. Translation gives CASSRGGEDEKLFF.

This clone was recorded once. V and J are TRBV5-4 and TRBJ2-5, with 7 bases fitting TRBD1. V shed 4 bases, J shed 5 bases, and the junction held 8 bases outside the gene matches. Germline lookup yields CDR1 SGHNT and CDR2 YYREEE (reference sequence). The CDR3 consists of 14 residues. DNA of the CDR3: TGTGCCAGCAGCCCGGGACAGCCATCGGAGACCCAGTACTTC. Translated, it gives CASSPGQPSETQYF.

This chain joins TRBV6-1 and TRBJ2-7; D possibly corresponds to TRBD2 (5 bases). Germline-derived CDR1 and CDR2 are MNHNS and SASEGT. The CDR3 has 15 amino acids. Between the trimmed V and J ends, which lost 4 bases and 2 bases, there was a span of 15 bases. The CDR3 spells CASSGFKTGTYEQYF. For the CDR3, the DNA is TGTGCCAGCAGTGGATTCAAGACGGGGACCTACGAGCAGTACTTC.

The CDR3 DNA reads as TGTGCCAGCAGCGCTTACCAACTAAGTGGTGGCGAGCAGTACTTC. The encoded protein is CASSAYQLSGGEQYF. The chain employs TRBV9 and TRBJ2-7; D is ambiguous. Trimming stripped 3 bases from V and 6 bases from J, with 19 bases between. The CDR3 covers 15 residues. Looked up from germline, CDR1 is SGDLS and CDR2 is YYNGEE.

This chain joins TRBV7-8 and TRBJ2-1; 14 nucleotides agree with TRBD2. The V and J ends lost 3 bases and 3 bases, in that order; junction bases with no gene match: 1. This CDR3 spans 16 amino acids. Germline-derived CDR1 and CDR2 are SGHVS and FQNEAQ. CDR3 protein: CASSLGLAGVYNEQFF. The CDR3 bases are TGTGCCAGCAGCTTGGGACTAGCGGGGGTCTACAATGAGCAGTTCTTC.

The chain couples TRBV2 to TRBJ1-5, with 9 bases that match TRBD1. Per germline, CDR1 SNHLY and CDR2 FYNNEI. V shed 5 bases, J shed 7 bases, and the junction held 9 bases outside the gene matches. This CDR3 is 15 amino acids long. CDR3 protein: CASSLQGAVGQPQHF. The CDR3 coding sequence is TGTGCCAGCAGTCTACAGGGGGCGGTCGGCCAGCCCCAGCATTTT.

CDR3 nucleotide sequence: TGTGCCAGCATGCAGGGATGGAACACTGAAGCTTTCTTT. The encoded protein is CASMQGWNTEAFF. V is TRBV7-9 and J is TRBJ1-1; D is perhaps TRBD1 (5 bases). Germline values: CDR1 SEHNR, CDR2 FQNEAQ (reference sequence). The CDR3 sequence is 13 residues long. V was shortened by 7 bases and J by 1 base, with 10 bases between the two germline ends.

V and J are TRBV27 and TRBJ2-2; 9 bases are shared with TRBD2. This CDR3 spans 17 amino acids. The V and J ends lost 6 bases and 5 bases, in that order; junction bases with no gene match: 13. From germline, CDR1 is MNHEY and CDR2 SMNVEV (reference sequence). The CDR3 region is CASRGDLRGGLTGELFF. The DNA for the CDR3 is TGTGCCAGCAGAGGGGACTTGCGGGGGGGCCTAACCGGGGAGCTGTTTTTT.

The V call is TRBV19, the J call TRBJ1-5; TRBD1 aligns across 8 bases. The germline CDR1 and CDR2 sequences are LNHDA and SQIVND (reference sequence). The trim removed 3 bases at V and 8 bases at J, leaving 6 bases unmatched. The CDR3 has 14 residues. CDR3 DNA sequence: TGTGCCAGTAGTATGACCAGGGGGCAGGAGCCCCAGCATTTT. Encoded protein: CASSMTRGQEPQHF.

J is TRBJ2-1 and V is TRBV11-2; 8 positions agree with TRBD2. Germline values: CDR1 SGHAT, CDR2 FQNNGV. V dropped 6 bases and J dropped 7; count of bases not matched to a gene: 11. CDR3 length: 15 amino acids. In nucleotides, the CDR3 is TGTGCCAGCAGAGAATCCAGCGGGAGATTTAATGAGCAGTTCTTC. This sequence encodes CASRESSGRFNEQFF.

This chain connects TRBV7-3 to TRBJ2-7, with 8 bases lining up with TRBD1. The CDR3 has 14 residues. Unmatched junction bases numbered 5, after V lost 2 bases and J lost 5 bases. Germline loops: CDR1 SGHTA, CDR2 FQGTGA. The CDR3 DNA sequence: TGTGCCAGCAGCTTAGGGCAGGGGGCCGACGAGCAGTACTTC. Translated, it gives CASSLGQGADEQYF.

V gene TRBV7-2 combines with J gene TRBJ1-5; D not certain. The CDR3 has 15 amino acids. CDR1 SGHTA and CDR2 FQGNSA come from the germline V gene. Trimming removed 1 base at V and 4 bases at J, with 11 bases between. In nucleotides, the CDR3 is TGTGCCAGCAGCTTAGAGCGGGCGGCTAATCAGCCCCAGCATTTT. This gives the protein CASSLERAANQPQHF.

J is TRBJ2-7 and V is TRBV7-2, with 8 bases matching TRBD2. CDR1 is SGHTA, CDR2 FQGNSA, per germline. J was trimmed by 6 bases and V by 4 bases; bases with no gene match: 11. CDR3 length equals 15 residues. The CDR3 DNA sequence: TGTGCCAGCAGCTCCTACAATTGGGCGGGGGGCGAGCAGTACTTC. Protein: CASSSYNWAGGEQYF.

The V gene is TRBV7-2, the J gene TRBJ2-2; 11 bases match TRBD2. Germline V lookup: CDR1 SGHTA, CDR2 FQGNSA. With 5 bases clipped from V and 4 bases from J, the junction kept 6 bases outside the gene matches. The length of the CDR3 is 16 residues. This CDR3 is CASSITSGSGTGELFF. CDR3 in DNA: TGTGCCAGCAGCATAACTAGCGGGAGCGGCACCGGGGAGCTGTTTTTT.

V usage is TRBV7-8 and J usage is TRBJ2-3; D gene ambiguous. Trimming shortened V by 1 base and J by 2 bases, and 10 bases separated the two germline ends. This CDR3 contains 15 residues. Germline V gives CDR1 SGHVS, CDR2 FQNEAQ. DNA of the CDR3: TGTGCCAGCAGCTTAGAAATAACGGTCACAGATACGCAGTATTTT. This encodes CASSLEITVTDTQYF.

The gene calls are TRBV15 and TRBJ2-7; TRBD2 aligns across 11 bases. Germline CDR1 LNHNV, CDR2 YYDKDF (reference sequence). The CDR3 covers 17 residues. Trimming cost V 0 bases and J 2 bases; bases outside gene matches: 6. The CDR3 loop reads CATSRDRASGRPYEQYF. CDR3 DNA: TGTGCCACCAGCAGAGATAGGGCTAGCGGGAGGCCCTACGAGCAGTACTTC.

The chain is built from TRBV14 and TRBJ2-5, with TRBD2 identical over 14 bases. Germline assignment: CDR1 SGHDN and CDR2 FVKESK. Trimming took 3 bases from V and 2 from J; bases not matched to a gene: 5. This CDR3 is built from 17 residues. CDR3 nucleotides: TGTGCCAGCAGCCAGGGGACTAGCGGGGGTCTTCAAGAGACCCAGTACTTC. Protein product: CASSQGTSGGLQETQYF. Full variable domain (missing parts from reference TRBV14 and TRBJ2-5): EAGVTQFPSHSVIEKGQTVTLRCDPISGHDNLYWYRRVMGKEIKFLLHFVKESKQDESGMPNNRFLAERTGGTYSTLKVQPAELEDSGVYFCASSQGTSGGLQETQYFGPGTRLLVL.